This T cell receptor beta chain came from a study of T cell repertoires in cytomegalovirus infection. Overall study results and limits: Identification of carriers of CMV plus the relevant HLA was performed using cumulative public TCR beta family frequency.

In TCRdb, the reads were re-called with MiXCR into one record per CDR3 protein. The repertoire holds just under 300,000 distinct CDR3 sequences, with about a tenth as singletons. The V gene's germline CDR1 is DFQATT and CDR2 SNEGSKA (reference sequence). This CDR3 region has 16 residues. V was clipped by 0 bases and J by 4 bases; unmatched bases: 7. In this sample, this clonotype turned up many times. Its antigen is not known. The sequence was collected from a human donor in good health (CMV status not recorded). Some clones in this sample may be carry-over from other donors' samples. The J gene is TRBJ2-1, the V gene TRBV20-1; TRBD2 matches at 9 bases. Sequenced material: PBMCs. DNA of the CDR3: TGCAGTGCTAGAGATCACGGCGGGGGGGTTTACAATGAGCAGTTCTTC. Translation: CSARDHGGGVYNEQFF.